These 9 T cell receptor beta chains share one sample of origin, sequenced in a study of OX40 agonist ivuxolimab in advanced cancers. This table comes from immunoSEQ multiplex PCR, and its TCRdb copy is limited to in-frame clones, with some not included. The sample yields about 85,000 clones, 87% seen once. The sequencing used CD4+ or CD8+ T cells sorted from blood, collected in a trial of the OX40 agonist ivuxolimab. The receptors derive from an adult with an advanced solid tumor such as melanoma, head and neck, liver or kidney cancer.

V and J are TRBV2 and TRBJ1-1; D not resolved. The CDR3 covers 12 residues. V lost 6 bases to trimming and J lost 0 bases, with 5 bases between them. The germline CDR1 and CDR2 sequences are SNHLY and FYNNEI. The CDR3: CASRNMNTEAFF. CDR3 sequence (DNA): TGTGCCAGCAGAAACATGAACACTGAAGCTTTCTTT.

The chain joins TRBV9 to TRBJ1-2, with 7 bases matching TRBD1. Per the germline V gene, CDR1 is SGDLS and CDR2 is YYNGEE. The CDR3 totals 14 residues. Losses at the gene ends were 3 bases for V and 6 bases for J; bases not matched to a gene: 8. Written as DNA, the CDR3 is TGTGCCAGCAGCGCCCCAAGGGGGCGTGATGGCTACACCTTC. Its translation is CASSAPRGRDGYTF. The whole variable domain, filled in from reference TRBV9 and TRBJ1-2, reads DSGVTQTPKHLITATGQRVTLRCSPRSGDLSVYWYQQSLDQGLQFLIQYYNGEERAKGNILERFSAQQFPDLHSELNLSSLELGDSALYFCASSAPRGRDGYTFGSGTRLTVV.

The gene calls are TRBV18 and TRBJ2-7; TRBD2 aligns across 10 bases. Per germline, CDR1 KGHSH and CDR2 LQKENI. The CDR3 sequence is 14 residues long. V was pared by 5 bases and J by 1 base, with 2 bases of the junction left unmatched. The CDR3 DNA follows: TGTGCCAGCTCAGCTAGCGGGGGATCCTACGAGCAGTACGTC. Translating gives CASSASGGSYEQYV.

The rearrangement uses TRBV14 and TRBJ1-1; 8 bases match TRBD1. The CDR3 has 16 amino acids. V lost 1 base to trimming and J lost 4 bases; unmatched junction nucleotides: 8. Germline V CDR1 and CDR2: SGHDN, FVKESK. The CDR3 nucleotides are TGTGCCAGCAGCCAAGTGGGGACAGGAGGCCGCACTGAAGCTTTCTTT. Its protein is CASSQVGTGGRTEAFF.

J is TRBJ2-6 and V is TRBV19; a weak D match, TRBD1 (5 bases). Germline CDR1 LNHDA, CDR2 SQIVND (reference sequence). With 10 bases removed from V and 1 base from J, the gap between germline ends came to 14 bases. The CDR3 contains 15 residues. CDR3 nucleotides: TGTGCCACCGGCACTCCAGGGTCTGGGGCCAACGTCCTGACTTTC. This encodes CATGTPGSGANVLTF.

The chain has TRBV18 and TRBJ2-5; D gene ambiguous. Between the trimmed V and J ends, which lost 3 bases and 5 bases, there was a span of 22 bases. The germline V gene has CDR1 KGHSH and CDR2 LQKENI. This CDR3 has 17 amino acids. CDR3 DNA: TGTGCCAGCTCACCGACAATTTCCCCATTAAACCCCGAGACCCAGTACTTC. Amino acid sequence: CASSPTISPLNPETQYF.

This clone was seen just once. This chain connects TRBV6-6 to TRBJ1-1; tentatively, D is TRBD1 (5 bases). This CDR3 comprises 11 residues. Germline V lookup: CDR1 MNHNY, CDR2 SVGAGI (reference sequence). V was shortened by 5 bases and J by 4 bases, with 5 bases between the two germline ends. For the CDR3, the DNA is TGTGCCAGCAGTGGGGGCACTGAAGCTTTCTTT. The encoded protein is CASSGGTEAFF.

The chain is built from TRBV30 and TRBJ2-7; D is unclear. V was shortened by 0 bases and J by 5 bases, with 8 bases between the two germline ends. Germline CDR1 is GTSNPN and CDR2 is SVGIG (reference sequence). The CDR3 contains 12 residues. The CDR3 DNA reads as TGTGCCTGGAGTGTACGAAAGAACGAGCAGTACGTC. Amino acid sequence: CAWSVRKNEQYV.

The chain uses TRBV28 and TRBJ2-1, with 9 bases aligning to TRBD1. The CDR3 has 16 residues. Germline CDR1 reads MDHEN; CDR2 reads SYDVKM. V lost 2 bases, J lost 4 bases, and 6 bases stayed unmatched. The CDR3 DNA reads TGTGCCAGCAGTTTACGGGGGACAGGGATGTACAATGAGCAGTTCTTC. As protein: CASSLRGTGMYNEQFF.